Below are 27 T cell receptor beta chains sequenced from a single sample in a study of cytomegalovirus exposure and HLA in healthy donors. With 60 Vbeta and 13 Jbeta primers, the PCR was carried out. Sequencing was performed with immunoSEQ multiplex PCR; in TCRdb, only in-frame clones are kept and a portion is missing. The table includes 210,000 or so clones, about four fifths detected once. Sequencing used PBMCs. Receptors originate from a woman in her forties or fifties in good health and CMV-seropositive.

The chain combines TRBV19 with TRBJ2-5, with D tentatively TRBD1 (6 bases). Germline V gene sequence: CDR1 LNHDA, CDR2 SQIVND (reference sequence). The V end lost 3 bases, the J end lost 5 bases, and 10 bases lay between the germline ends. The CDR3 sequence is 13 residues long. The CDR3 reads CASSMIQGETQYF. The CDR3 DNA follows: TGTGCCAGTAGTATGATACAGGGCGAGACCCAGTACTTC. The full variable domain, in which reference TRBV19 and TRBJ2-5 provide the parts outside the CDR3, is DGGITQSPKYLFRKEGQNVTLSCEQNLNHDAMYWYRQDPGQGLRLIYYSQIVNDFQKGDIAEGYSVSREKKESFPLTVTSAQKNPTAFYLCASSMIQGETQYFGPGTRLLVL.

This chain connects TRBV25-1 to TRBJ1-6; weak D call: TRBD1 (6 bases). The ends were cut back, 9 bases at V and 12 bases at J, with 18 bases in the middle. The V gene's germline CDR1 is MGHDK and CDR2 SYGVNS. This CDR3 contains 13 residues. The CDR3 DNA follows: TGTGCCAGTCAAAGGGGGGGCCGGGAACCCCTCCACTTT. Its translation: CASQRGGREPLHF.

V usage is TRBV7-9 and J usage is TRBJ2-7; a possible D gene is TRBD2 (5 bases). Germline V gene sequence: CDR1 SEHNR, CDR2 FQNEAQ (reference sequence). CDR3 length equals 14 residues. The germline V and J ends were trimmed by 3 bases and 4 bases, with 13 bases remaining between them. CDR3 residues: CASSFGGRNYEQYF. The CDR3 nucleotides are TGTGCCAGCAGCTTCGGAGGCAGGAATTACGAGCAGTACTTC.

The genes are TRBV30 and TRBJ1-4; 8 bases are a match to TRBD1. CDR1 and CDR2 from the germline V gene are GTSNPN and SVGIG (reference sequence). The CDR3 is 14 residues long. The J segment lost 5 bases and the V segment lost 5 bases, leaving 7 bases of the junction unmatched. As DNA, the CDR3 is TGTGCCTGGCAGAGGACAGGGCTAAATGAAAAACTGTTTTTT. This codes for CAWQRTGLNEKLFF.

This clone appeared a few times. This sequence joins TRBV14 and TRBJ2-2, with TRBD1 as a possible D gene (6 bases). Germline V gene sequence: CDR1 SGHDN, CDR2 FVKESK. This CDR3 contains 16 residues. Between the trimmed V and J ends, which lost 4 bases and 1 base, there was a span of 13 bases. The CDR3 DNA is TGTGCCAGCAGCCCAGCCAGGGGCCTGAACACCGGGGAGCTGTTTTTT. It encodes CASSPARGLNTGELFF.

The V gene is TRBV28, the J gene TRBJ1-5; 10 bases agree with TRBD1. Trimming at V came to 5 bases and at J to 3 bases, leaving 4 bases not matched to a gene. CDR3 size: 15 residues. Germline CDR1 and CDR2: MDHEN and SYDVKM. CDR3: CASSPGQGDNQPQHF. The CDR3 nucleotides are TGTGCCAGCAGTCCCGGACAGGGGGACAATCAGCCCCAGCATTTT.

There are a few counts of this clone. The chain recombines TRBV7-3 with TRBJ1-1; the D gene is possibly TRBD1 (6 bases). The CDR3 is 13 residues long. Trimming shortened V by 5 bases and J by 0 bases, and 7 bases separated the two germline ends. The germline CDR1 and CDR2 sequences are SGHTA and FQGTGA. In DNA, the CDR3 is TGTGCCAGCAGCGGACAGCTGAACACTGAAGCTTTCTTT. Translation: CASSGQLNTEAFF.

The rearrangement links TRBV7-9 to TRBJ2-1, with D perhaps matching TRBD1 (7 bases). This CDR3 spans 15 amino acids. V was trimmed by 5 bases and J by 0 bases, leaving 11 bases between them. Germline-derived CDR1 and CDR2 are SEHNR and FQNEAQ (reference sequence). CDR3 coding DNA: TGTGCCAGCAGCCCTCAGGGGGGCTCCTACAATGAGCAGTTCTTC. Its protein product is CASSPQGGSYNEQFF.

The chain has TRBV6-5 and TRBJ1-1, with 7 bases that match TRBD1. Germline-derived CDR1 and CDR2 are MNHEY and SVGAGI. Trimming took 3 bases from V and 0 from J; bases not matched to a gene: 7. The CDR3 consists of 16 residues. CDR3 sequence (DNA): TGTGCCAGCAGTTATCGGCCGGGACAGCTGAACACTGAAGCTTTCTTT. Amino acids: CASSYRPGQLNTEAFF.

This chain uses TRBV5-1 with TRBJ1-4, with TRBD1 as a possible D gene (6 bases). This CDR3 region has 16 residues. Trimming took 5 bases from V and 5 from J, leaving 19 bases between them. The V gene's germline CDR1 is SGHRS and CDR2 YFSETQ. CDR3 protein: CASRSGTRSANEKLFF. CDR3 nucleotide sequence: TGCGCCAGCAGATCCGGGACAAGGTCAGCGAATGAAAAACTGTTTTTT.

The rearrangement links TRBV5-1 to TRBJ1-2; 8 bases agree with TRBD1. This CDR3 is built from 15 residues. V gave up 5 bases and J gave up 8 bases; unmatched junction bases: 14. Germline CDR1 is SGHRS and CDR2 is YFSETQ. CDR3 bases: TGCGCCAGCAGATCGAACGCGCAGGGGGCGCTGGGCTACACCTTC. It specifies CASRSNAQGALGYTF.

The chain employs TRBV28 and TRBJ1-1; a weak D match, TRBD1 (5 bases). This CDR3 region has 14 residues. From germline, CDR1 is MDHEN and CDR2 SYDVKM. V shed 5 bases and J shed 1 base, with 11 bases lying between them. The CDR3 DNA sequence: TGTGCCAGCAGTCTAAGACAGACGAACACTGAAGCTTTCTTT. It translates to CASSLRQTNTEAFF.

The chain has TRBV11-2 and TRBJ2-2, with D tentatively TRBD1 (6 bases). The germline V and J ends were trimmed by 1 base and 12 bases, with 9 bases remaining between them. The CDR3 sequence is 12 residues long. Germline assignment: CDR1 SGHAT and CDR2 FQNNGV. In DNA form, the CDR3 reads TGTGCCAGCAGCTTAGCGGGACACAAGCTGTTTTTT. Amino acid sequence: CASSLAGHKLFF.

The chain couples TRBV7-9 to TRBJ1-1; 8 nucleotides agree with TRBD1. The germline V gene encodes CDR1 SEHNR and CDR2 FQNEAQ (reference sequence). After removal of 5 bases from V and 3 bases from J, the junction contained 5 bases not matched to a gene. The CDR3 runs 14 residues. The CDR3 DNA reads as TGTGCCAGCAGCCCACAGGGGGGCCACACTGAAGCTTTCTTT. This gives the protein CASSPQGGHTEAFF. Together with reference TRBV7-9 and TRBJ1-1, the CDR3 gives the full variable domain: DTGVSQNPRHKITKRGQNVTFRCDPISEHNRLYWYRQTLGQGPEFLTYFQNEAQLEKSRLLSDRFSAERPKGSFSTLEIQRTEQGDSAMYLCASSPQGGHTEAFFGQGTRLTVV.

Written as DNA, the CDR3 is TGTGCCAGCAGCCAAGAACCCACCACAGGGCTGGGGGGCTACACCTTC. This sequence encodes CASSQEPTTGLGGYTF. The chain links TRBV4-2 to TRBJ1-2; TRBD1 is a possible D gene (6 bases). Germline V gives CDR1 LGHNA, CDR2 YNFKEQ. Between the trimmed V and J ends, which lost 0 bases and 8 bases, there was a span of 19 bases. The CDR3 spans 16 residues.

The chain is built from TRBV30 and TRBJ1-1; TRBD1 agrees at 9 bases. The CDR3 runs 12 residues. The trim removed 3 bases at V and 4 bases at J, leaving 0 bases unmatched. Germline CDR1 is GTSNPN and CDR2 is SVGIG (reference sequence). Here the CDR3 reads CAWRQGATEAFF. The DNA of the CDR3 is TGTGCCTGGAGACAGGGGGCCACTGAAGCTTTCTTT.

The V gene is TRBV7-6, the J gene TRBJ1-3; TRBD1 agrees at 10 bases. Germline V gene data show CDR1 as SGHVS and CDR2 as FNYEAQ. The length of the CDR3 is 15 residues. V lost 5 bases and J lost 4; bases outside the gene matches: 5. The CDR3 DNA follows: TGTGCCAGCAGCCGGGACAGGGGATCCGGAAACACCATATATTTT. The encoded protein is CASSRDRGSGNTIYF.

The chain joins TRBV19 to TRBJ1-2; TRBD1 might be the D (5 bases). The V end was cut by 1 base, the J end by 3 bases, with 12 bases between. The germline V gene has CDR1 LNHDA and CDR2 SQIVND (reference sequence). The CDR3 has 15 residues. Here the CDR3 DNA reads TGTGCCAGTAGTATAGCGGAACAGGATTACTATGGCTACACCTTC. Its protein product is CASSIAEQDYYGYTF.

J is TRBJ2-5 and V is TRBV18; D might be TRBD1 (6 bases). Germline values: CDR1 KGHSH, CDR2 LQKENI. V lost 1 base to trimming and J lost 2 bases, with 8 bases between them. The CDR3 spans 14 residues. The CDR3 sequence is CASSPLDRQETQYF. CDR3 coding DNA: TGTGCCAGCTCACCACTTGACAGGCAAGAGACCCAGTACTTC.

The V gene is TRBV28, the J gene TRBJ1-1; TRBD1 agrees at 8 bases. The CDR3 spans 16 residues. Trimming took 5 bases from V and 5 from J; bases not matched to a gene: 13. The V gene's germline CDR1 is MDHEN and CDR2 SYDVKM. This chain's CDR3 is CASSTPWTGRGTEAFF. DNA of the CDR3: TGTGCCAGCAGTACCCCGTGGACAGGGCGGGGGACTGAAGCTTTCTTT.

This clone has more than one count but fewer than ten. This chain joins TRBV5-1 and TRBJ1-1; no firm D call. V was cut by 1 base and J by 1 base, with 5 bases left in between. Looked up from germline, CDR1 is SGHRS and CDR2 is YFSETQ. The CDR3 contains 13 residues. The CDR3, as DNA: TGCGCCAGCAGCTTGTACAGGAACACTGAAGCTTTCTTT. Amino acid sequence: CASSLYRNTEAFF.

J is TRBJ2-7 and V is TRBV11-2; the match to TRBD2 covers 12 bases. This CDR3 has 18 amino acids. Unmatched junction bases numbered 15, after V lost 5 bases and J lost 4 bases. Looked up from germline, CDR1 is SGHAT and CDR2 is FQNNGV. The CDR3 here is CASSTTGLAGQDSYEQYF. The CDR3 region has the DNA TGTGCCAGCAGCACAACCGGACTAGCGGGGCAAGATTCGTACGAGCAGTACTTC. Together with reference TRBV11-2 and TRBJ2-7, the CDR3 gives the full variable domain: EAGVAQSPRYKIIEKRQSVAFWCNPISGHATLYWYQQILGQGPKLLIQFQNNGVVDDSQLPKDRFSAERLKGVDSTLKIQPAKLEDSAVYLCASSTTGLAGQDSYEQYFGPGTRLTVT.

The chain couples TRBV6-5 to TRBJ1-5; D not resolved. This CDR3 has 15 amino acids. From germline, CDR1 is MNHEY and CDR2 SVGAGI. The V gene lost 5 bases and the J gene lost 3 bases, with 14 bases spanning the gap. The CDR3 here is CASSRTRSPNQPQHF. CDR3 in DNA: TGTGCCAGCAGTCGCACGCGGAGTCCCAATCAGCCCCAGCATTTT.

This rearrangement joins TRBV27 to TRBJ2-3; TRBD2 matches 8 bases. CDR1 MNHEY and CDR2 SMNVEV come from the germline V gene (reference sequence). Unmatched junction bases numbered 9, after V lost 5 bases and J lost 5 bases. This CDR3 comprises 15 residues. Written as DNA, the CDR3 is TGTGCCAGCAGTCTCACGGGGGGGCAGATAGATACGCAGTATTTT. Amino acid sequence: CASSLTGGQIDTQYF.

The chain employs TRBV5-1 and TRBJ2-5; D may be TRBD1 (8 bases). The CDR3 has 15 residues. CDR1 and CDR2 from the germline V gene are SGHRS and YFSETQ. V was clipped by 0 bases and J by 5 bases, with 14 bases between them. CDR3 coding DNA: TGCGCCAGCAGCTTGGGAACAGGGGGGGTTGAGACCCAGTACTTC. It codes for CASSLGTGGVETQYF.

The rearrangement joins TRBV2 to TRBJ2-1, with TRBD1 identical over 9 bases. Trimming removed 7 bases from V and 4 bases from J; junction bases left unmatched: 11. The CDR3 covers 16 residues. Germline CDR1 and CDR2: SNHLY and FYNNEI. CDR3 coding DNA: TGTGCCAGCAAAGATAAGAGGACAGGGGTGTACAATGAGCAGTTCTTC. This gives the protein CASKDKRTGVYNEQFF.

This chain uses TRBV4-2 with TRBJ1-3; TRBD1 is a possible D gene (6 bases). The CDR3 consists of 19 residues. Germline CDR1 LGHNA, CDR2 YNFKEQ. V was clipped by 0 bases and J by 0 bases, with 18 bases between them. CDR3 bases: TGTGCCAGCAGCCAAGATAAGGGGGGGAGGACGAACTCTGGAAACACCATATATTTT. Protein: CASSQDKGGRTNSGNTIYF.